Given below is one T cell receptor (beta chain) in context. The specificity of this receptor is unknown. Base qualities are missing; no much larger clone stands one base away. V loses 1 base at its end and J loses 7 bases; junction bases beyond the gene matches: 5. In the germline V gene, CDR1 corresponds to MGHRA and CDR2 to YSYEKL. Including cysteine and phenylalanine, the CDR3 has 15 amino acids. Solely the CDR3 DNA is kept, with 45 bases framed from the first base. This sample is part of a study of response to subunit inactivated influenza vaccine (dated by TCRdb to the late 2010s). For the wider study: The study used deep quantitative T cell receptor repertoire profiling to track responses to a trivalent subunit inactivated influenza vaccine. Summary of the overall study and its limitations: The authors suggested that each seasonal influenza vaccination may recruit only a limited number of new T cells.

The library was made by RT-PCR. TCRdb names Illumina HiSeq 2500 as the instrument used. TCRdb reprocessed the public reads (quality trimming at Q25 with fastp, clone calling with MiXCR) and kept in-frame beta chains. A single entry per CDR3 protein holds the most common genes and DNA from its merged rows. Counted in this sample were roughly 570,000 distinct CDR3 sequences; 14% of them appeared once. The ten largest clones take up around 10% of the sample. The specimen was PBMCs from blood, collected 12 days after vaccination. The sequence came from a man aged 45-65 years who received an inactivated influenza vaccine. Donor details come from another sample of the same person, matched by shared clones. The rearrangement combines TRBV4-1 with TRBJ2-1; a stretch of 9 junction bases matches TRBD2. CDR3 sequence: CASSQVGGGANEQFF. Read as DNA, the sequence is TGCGCCAGCAGCCAAGTAGGCGGGGGGGCGAATGAGCAGTTCTTC.